This is a list of T cell receptor beta chains from one sample in a study of CXCR3-negative and CXCR3-positive naive CD8 T cells. TCRdb reprocessed the 5' RACE reads and keeps a single row for each CDR3 protein, giving no DNA. This sample contains 75,000 to 100,000 distinct CDR3 sequences. The material sequenced was naive CXCR3+ CD8+ T cells from blood. Source of these receptors: a human donor in good health. Some clones in this sample may be carry-over from other donors' samples. The CDR3 runs from the conserved cysteine through the conserved F or W. Each record gives: J gene, V gene, CDR3 protein.

J: TRBJ1-1; V: TRBV4-1; CDR3: CASSQDEPRGDTEAFF
J: TRBJ2-7; V: TRBV29-1; CDR3: CSVEGAIEKPYEQYF
J: TRBJ2-6; V: TRBV4-3; CDR3: CASSQEPPPFSGANVLTF
J: TRBJ1-4; V: TRBV7-8; CDR3: CASSFGQPNEKLFF
J: TRBJ2-1; V: TRBV6-4; CDR3: CASSDSPWTYNEQFF
J: TRBJ2-7; V: TRBV19; CDR3: CASSPDSLSYEQYF
J: TRBJ2-1; V: TRBV5-1; CDR3: CASSQQYNEQFF
J: TRBJ1-5; V: TRBV13; CDR3: CASSRQGNQPQHF
J: TRBJ2-2; V: TRBV3-1; CDR3: CASSQEIGLAGAKTGELFF
J: TRBJ2-2; V: TRBV5-1; CDR3: CASSPPDGGPNTGELFF
J: TRBJ2-2; V: TRBV7-2; CDR3: CASSPSTGELFF
J: TRBJ2-7; V: TRBV20-1; CDR3: CSALGEAASYEQYF
J: TRBJ2-1; V: TRBV7-2; CDR3: CASSLGLASGNEQFF
J: TRBJ2-6; V: TRBV11-1; CDR3: CASSLDRVGANVLTF
J: TRBJ2-1; V: TRBV12-5; CDR3: CASGLDATSTGGGSYNEQFF
J: TRBJ2-1; V: TRBV9; CDR3: CASSVDSGTGFYNEQFF
J: TRBJ1-2; V: TRBV6-5; CDR3: CASSYGQGYDLSGYTF
J: TRBJ2-1; V: TRBV27; CDR3: CASSSNNEQFF
J: TRBJ2-2; V: TRBV6-5; CDR3: CASSYSATGNTGELFF
J: TRBJ2-7; V: TRBV7-9; CDR3: CASSSRDSYEQYF
J: TRBJ1-1; V: TRBV14; CDR3: CASSGQFNTEAFF
J: TRBJ2-4; V: TRBV4-1; CDR3: CASSFLGADIQYF
J: TRBJ2-7; V: TRBV13; CDR3: CASSLASSADEQYF
J: TRBJ1-1; V: TRBV27; CDR3: CASSLAGREAFF
J: TRBJ2-2; V: TRBV21-1; CDR3: CASSTSFFRGGELFF
J: TRBJ2-6; V: TRBV28; CDR3: CASSPPPPTGALLSSGANVLTF
J: TRBJ2-7; V: TRBV28; CDR3: CASSYLANSYEQYF
J: TRBJ2-3; V: TRBV4-2; CDR3: CASSQDLAGGADTQYF
J: TRBJ2-5; V: TRBV6-5; CDR3: CASSYQPTGGQETHYF
J: TRBJ2-3; V: TRBV29-1; CDR3: CSVGPLDSTDTQYF
J: TRBJ2-7; V: TRBV7-2; CDR3: CASSLGWPEQYF
J: TRBJ2-1; V: TRBV7-2; CDR3: CASSLVVAGGPKTRFF
J: TRBJ2-7; V: TRBV19; CDR3: CASSEGQGFYEQYF
J: TRBJ1-2; V: TRBV11-2; CDR3: CASSLVPGDNYGYTF
J: TRBJ2-7; V: TRBV28; CDR3: CASSWRGPRSYEQYF
J: TRBJ2-1; V: TRBV30; CDR3: CAWSAKVDEQFF
J: TRBJ2-7; V: TRBV4-3; CDR3: CASSQGSGSSYEQYF
J: TRBJ2-2; V: TRBV15; CDR3: CATSRGGTGYTGELFF
J: TRBJ2-3; V: TRBV7-3; CDR3: CASSLISTDTQYF
J: TRBJ2-1; V: TRBV4-1; CDR3: CASSLSHNNEQFF
J: TRBJ2-1; V: TRBV7-2; CDR3: CASTRSGGEHYNEQFF